This T cell receptor (beta chain) emerged from a study of CD8 T cells in Susac syndrome. Study-level information: Clinically active disease was present in 5 or 6 of the sequenced Susac syndrome patients. Eight of these patients were in remission.

Study conclusions and caveats: An acknowledgment was made by the study that its TCR sequencing and HLA analysis involved relatively few individuals.

CDR3 length equals 16 residues. Germline V CDR1 and CDR2: SQVTM, ANQGSEA. Trimming cost V 1 base and J 3 bases; bases outside gene matches: 3. The authors negatively isolated CD8+ and CD4+ T cells and FACS-enriched TEMRA cells. RNA amounts of roughly 0.5 to 1 ug underwent reverse transcription with random hexamers. TCRdb re-derived calls from the immunoSEQ multiplex PCR reads in MiXCR, one entry per CDR3 protein. The sample consists of some 180,000 distinct CDR3 sequences, roughly 91% of them appearing once. Worth noting for this clonotype: Its antigen is not known.

Specimen: CD4+ T cells from PBMCs. This chain uses TRBV29-1 with TRBJ2-1; 13 bases are a match to TRBD2. This TCR was sampled from a human donor with Susac syndrome. CDR3 loop: CSVEGLAGGHYNEQFF. The DNA for the CDR3 is TGCAGCGTTGAAGGACTAGCGGGAGGCCACTACAATGAGCAGTTCTTC.